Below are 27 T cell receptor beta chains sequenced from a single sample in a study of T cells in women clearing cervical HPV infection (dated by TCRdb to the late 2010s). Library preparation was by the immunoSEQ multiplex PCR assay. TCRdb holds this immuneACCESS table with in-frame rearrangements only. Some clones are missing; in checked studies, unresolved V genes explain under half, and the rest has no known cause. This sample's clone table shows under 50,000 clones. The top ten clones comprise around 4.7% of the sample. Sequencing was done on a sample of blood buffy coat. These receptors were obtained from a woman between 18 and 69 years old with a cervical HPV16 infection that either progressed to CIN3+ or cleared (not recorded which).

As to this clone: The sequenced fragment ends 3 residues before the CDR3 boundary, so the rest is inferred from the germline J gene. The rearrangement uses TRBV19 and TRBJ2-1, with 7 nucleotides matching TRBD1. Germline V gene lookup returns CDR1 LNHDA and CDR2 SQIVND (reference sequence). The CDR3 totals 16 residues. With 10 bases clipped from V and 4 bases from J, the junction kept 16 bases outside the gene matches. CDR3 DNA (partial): TGTGCCACCAAGCCACTACGGGACAGCCTTTACAATGAG. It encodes CATKPLRDSLYNE. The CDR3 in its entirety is CATKPLRDSLYNEQFF.

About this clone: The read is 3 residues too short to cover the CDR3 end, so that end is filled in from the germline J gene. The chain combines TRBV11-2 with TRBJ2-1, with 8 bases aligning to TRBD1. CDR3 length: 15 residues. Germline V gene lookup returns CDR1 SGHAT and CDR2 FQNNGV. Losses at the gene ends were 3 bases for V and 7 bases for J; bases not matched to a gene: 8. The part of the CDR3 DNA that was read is TGTGCCAGCAGCTTGGCCCTAACAGGGGGGAATGAG. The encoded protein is CASSLALTGGNE. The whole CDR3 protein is CASSLALTGGNEQFF.

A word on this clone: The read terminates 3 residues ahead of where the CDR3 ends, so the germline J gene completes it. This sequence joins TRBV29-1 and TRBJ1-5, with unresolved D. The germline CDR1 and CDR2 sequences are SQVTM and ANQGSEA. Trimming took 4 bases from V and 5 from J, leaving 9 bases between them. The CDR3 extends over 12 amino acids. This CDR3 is CSVVSVDQPQHF. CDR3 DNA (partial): TGCAGCGTTGTTTCCGTAGATCAGCCC.

CDR3 amino acids: CASSLGRTGSEQYF. The part of the CDR3 DNA that was read is TGTGCCAGCAGCTTAGGCCGGACAGGGAGCGAG. The chain uses TRBV13 and TRBJ2-7; TRBD1 agrees at 8 bases. Read coverage stops 3 residues before the CDR3 terminus; the germline J gene supplies the remainder. The CDR3 totals 14 residues. J was trimmed by 6 bases and V by 0 bases; bases with no gene match: 4. CDR1 and CDR2 from the germline V gene are PRHDT and FYEKMQ (reference sequence).

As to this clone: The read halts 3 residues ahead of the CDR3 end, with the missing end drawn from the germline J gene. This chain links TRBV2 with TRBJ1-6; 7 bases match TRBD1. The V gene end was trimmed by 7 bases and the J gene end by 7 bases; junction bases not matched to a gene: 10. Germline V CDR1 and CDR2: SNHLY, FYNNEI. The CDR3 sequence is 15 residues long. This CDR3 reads CASIRVDRANSPLHF. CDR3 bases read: TGTGCCAGCATCCGGGTCGACAGGGCGAATTCACCC. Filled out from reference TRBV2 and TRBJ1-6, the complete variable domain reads EPEVTQTPSHQVTQMGQEVILRCVPISNHLYFYWYRQILGQKVEFLVSFYNNEISEKSEIFDDQFSVERPDGSNFTLKIRSTKLEDSAMYFCASIRVDRANSPLHFGNGTRLTVT.

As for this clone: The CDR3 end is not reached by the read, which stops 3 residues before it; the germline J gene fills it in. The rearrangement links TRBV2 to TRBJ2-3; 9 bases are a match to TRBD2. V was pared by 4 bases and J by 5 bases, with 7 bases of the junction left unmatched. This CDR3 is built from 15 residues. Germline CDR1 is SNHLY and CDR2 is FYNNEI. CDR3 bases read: TGTGCCAGCAGTGTGGGTAGCGGGGGATTAGATACG. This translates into CASSVGSGGLDT. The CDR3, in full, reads CASSVGSGGLDTQYF.

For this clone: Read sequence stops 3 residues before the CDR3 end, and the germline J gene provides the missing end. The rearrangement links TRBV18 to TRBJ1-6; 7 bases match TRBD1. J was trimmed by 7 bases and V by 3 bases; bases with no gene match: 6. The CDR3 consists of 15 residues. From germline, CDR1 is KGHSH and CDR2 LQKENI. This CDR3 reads CASSPSEQGNSPLHF. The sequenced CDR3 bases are TGTGCCAGCTCACCGTCTGAACAGGGGAATTCACCC. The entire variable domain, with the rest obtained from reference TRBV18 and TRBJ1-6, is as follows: NAGVMQNPRHLVRRRGQEARLRCSPMKGHSHVYWYRQLPEEGLKFMVYLQKENIIDESGMPKERFSAEFPKEGPSILRIQQVVRGDSAAYFCASSPSEQGNSPLHFGNGTRLTVT.

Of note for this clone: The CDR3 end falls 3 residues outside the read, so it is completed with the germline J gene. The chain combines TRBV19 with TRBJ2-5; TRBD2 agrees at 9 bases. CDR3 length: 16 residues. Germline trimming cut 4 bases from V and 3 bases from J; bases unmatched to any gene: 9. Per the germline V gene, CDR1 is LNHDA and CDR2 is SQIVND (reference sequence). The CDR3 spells CASSNPAGGLKETQYF. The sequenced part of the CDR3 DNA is TGTGCCAGTAGTAACCCAGCGGGGGGTTTAAAAGAGACC. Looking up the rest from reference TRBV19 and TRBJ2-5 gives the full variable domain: DGGITQSPKYLFRKEGQNVTLSCEQNLNHDAMYWYRQDPGQGLRLIYYSQIVNDFQKGDIAEGYSVSREKKESFPLTVTSAQKNPTAFYLCASSNPAGGLKETQYFGPGTRLLVL.

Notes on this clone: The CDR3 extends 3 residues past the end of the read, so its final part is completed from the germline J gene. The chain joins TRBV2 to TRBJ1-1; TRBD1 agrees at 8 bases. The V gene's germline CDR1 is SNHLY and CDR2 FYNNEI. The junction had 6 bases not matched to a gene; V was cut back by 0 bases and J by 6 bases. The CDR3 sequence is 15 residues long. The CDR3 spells CASSEARTGRAEAFF. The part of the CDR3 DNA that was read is TGTGCCAGCAGTGAAGCTCGGACAGGGAGGGCTGAA.

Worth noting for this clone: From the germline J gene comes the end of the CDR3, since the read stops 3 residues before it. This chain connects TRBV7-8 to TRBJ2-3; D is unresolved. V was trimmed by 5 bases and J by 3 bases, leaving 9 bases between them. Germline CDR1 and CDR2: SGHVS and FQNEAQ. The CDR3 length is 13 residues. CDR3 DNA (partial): TGTGCCAGCAGCCCAGGTCGGACAGATACG. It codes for CASSPGRTDT. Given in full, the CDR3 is CASSPGRTDTQYF.

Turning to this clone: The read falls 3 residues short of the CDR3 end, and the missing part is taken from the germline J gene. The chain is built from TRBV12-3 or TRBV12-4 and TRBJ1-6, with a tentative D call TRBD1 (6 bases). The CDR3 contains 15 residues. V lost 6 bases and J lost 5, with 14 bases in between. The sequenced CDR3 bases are TGTGCCAGCAGCCCAACAGGGTTGAATAATTCACCC. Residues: CASSPTGLNNSP. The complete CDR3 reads CASSPTGLNNSPLHF.

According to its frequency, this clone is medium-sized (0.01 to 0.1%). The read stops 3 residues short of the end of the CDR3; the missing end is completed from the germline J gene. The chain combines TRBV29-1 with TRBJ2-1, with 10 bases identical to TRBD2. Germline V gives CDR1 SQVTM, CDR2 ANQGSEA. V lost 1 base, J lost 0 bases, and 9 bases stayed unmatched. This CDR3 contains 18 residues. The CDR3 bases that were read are TGCAGCGTTGAAGGGCTAGCGGGGGTCAAAAGCTCCTACAATGAG. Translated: CSVEGLAGVKSSYNE. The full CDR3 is CSVEGLAGVKSSYNEQFF.

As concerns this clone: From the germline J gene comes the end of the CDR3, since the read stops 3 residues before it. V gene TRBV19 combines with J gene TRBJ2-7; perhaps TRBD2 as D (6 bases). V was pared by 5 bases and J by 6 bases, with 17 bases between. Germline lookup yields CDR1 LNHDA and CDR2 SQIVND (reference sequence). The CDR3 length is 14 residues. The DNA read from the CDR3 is TGTGCCAGTAGTCCCCGAGGAGGGGTTCGCGAG. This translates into CASSPRGGVRE. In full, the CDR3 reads CASSPRGGVREQYF. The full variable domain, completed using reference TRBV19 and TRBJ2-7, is DGGITQSPKYLFRKEGQNVTLSCEQNLNHDAMYWYRQDPGQGLRLIYYSQIVNDFQKGDIAEGYSVSREKKESFPLTVTSAQKNPTAFYLCASSPRGGVREQYFGPGTRLTVT.

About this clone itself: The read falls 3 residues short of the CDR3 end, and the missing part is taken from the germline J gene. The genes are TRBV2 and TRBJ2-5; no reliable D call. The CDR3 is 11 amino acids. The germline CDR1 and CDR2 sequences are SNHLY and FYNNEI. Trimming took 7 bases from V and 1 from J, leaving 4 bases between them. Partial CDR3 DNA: TGTGCCAGCACTACCCAAGAGACC. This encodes CASTTQET. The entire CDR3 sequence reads CASTTQETQYF. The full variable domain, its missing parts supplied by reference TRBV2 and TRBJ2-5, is EPEVTQTPSHQVTQMGQEVILRCVPISNHLYFYWYRQILGQKVEFLVSFYNNEISEKSEIFDDQFSVERPDGSNFTLKIRSTKLEDSAMYFCASTTQETQYFGPGTRLLVL.

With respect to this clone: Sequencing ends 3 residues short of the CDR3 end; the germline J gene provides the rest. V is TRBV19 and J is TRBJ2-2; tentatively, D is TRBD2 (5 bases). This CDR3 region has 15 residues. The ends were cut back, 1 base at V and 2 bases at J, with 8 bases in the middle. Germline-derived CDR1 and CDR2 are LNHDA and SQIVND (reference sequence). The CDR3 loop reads CASSIVGVNTGELFF. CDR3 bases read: TGTGCCAGTAGTATAGTCGGGGTCAACACCGGGGAG.

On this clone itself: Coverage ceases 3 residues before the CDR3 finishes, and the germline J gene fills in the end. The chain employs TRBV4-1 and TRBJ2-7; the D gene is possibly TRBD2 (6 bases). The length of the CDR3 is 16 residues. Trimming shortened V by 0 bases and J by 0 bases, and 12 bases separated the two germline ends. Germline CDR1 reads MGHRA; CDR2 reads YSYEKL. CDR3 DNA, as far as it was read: TGCGCCAGCAGCCAAGAAATGGCGGGGCACTCCTACGAG. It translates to CASSQEMAGHSYE. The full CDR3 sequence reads CASSQEMAGHSYEQYF.

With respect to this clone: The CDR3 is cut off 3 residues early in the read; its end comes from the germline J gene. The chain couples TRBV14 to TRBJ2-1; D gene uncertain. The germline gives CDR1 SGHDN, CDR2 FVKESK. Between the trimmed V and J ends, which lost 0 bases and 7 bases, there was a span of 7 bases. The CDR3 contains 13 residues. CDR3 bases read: TGTGCCAGCAGCCAAGACCTCAGGAATGAG. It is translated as CASSQDLRNE. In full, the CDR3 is CASSQDLRNEQFF.

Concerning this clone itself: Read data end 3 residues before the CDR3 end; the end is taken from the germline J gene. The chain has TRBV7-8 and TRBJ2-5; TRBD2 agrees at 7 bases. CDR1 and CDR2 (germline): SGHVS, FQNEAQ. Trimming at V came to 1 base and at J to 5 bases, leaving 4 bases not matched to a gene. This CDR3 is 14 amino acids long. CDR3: CASSLGQLAETQYF. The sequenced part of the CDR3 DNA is TGTGCCAGCAGCTTAGGACAACTAGCGGAGACC.

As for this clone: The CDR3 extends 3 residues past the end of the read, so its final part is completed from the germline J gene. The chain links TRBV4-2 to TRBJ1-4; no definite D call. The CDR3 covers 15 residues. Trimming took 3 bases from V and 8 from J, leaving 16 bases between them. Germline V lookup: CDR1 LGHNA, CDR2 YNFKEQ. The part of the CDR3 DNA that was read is TGTGCCAGCAGCCAGGGGTTCGGGGATGGCGAAAAA. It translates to CASSQGFGDGEK. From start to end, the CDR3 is CASSQGFGDGEKLFF.

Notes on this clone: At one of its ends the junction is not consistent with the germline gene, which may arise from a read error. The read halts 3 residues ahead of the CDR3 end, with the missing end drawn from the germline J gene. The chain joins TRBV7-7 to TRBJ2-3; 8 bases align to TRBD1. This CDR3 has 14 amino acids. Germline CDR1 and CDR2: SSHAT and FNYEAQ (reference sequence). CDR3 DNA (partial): TGTGCTAGCAGCTCAGACAGGGGTACAGATACG. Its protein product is CASSSDRGTDT. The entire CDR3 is CASSSDRGTDTQYF.

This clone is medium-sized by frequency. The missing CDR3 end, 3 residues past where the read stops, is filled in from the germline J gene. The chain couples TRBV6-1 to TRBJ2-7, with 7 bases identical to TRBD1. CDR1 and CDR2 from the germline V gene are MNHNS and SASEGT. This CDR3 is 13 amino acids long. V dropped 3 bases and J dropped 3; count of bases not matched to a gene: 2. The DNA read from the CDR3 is TGTGCCAGCAGTGACAGGGGGATCTACGAG. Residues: CASSDRGIYE. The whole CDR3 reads CASSDRGIYEQYF.

Incomplete CDR3 DNA: TGTGCCAGTAGTATGGGACTAGCGAACACCGGGGAG. Protein sequence: CASSMGLANTGE. The full CDR3 reads CASSMGLANTGELFF. The chain has TRBV19 and TRBJ2-2, with 8 bases identical to TRBD2. The CDR3 is cut off 3 residues early in the read; its end comes from the germline J gene. J gave up 0 bases and V 3 bases, and 0 bases lay outside the gene matches. The germline V gene has CDR1 LNHDA and CDR2 SQIVND (reference sequence). The CDR3 contains 15 residues.

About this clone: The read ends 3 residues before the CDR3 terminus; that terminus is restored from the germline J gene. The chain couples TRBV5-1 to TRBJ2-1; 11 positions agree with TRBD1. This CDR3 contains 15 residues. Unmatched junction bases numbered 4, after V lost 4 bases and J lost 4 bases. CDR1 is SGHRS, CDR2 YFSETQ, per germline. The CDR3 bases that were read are TGCGCCAGCAGCCCGGGACAGGGGGAATACAATGAG. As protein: CASSPGQGEYNE. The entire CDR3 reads CASSPGQGEYNEQFF.

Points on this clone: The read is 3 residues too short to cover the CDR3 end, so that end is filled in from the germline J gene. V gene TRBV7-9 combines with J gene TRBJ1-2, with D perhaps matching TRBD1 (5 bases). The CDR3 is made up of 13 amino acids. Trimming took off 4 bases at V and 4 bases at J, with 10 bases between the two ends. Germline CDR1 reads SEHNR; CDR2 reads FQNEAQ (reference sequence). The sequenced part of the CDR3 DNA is TGTGCCAGCAGCTCCGGACAAGCCTATGGC. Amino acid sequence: CASSSGQAYG. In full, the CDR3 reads CASSSGQAYGYTF.

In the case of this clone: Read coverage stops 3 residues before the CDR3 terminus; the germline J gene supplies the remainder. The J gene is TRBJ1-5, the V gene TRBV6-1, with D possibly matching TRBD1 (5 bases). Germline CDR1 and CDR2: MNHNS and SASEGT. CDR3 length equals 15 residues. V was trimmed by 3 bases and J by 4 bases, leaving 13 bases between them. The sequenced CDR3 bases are TGTGCCAGCAGTGAGGGGACTTCGGGAAATCAGCCC. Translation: CASSEGTSGNQP. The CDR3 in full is CASSEGTSGNQPQHF.

The CDR3: CASSADRSRSGNTIYF. The CDR3 bases that were read are TGCGCCAGCAGCGCTGACAGGTCCCGCTCTGGAAACACC. The chain links TRBV5-1 to TRBJ1-3, with a possible D match to TRBD1 (6 bases). The read halts 3 residues ahead of the CDR3 end, with the missing end drawn from the germline J gene. Trimming pared 4 bases from V and 0 bases from J, leaving 14 bases between. Germline loops: CDR1 SGHRS, CDR2 YFSETQ. This CDR3 comprises 16 residues.

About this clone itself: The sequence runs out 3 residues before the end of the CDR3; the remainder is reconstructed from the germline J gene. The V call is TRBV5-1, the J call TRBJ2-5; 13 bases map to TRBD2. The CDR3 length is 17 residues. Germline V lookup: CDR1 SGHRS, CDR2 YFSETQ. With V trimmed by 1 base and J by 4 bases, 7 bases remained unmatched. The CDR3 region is CASSLTSGGAAGETQYF. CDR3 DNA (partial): TGCGCCAGCAGCTTGACTAGCGGGGGGGCCGCGGGAGAGACC.